This T cell receptor beta chain was sequenced in a study of cytomegalovirus exposure and HLA in healthy donors. About the study: There were 65 million to 85 million unique TCRs (from HLA-typed donors) in an early data release. The Caucasian-associated ancestry cluster contained about 80% of the approximately 400 genotyped donors.

In regard to this clone: Its antigen remains unknown.

Study-wide results and limits: Later, an analysis showed that TCR beta chains associated with HLA were more clonally expanded than others that were equally common.

CDR1 is SGHTA and CDR2 is FQGNSA in the germline V gene. V gave up 3 bases and J gave up 2 bases, with 7 bases separating them. The CDR3 has 13 amino acids. The PCR used 60 Vbeta and 13 Jbeta primers. As handled by the study authors: In a later analysis, of approximately 81 million unique beta chains, roughly 9.9 million appeared in at least two donors. Repertoires were generated with immunoSEQ multiplex PCR, while TCRdb's copy carries only in-frame clones and drops some. V and J calls and clone size follow that table, whereas D and trimming were derived from the DNA. In all, the sample yields over 200,000 clones.

The specimen sequenced was PBMCs. This sequence originates from a woman aged 30 to 39 in good health and CMV-seropositive. The V gene is TRBV7-2, the J gene TRBJ2-5; D is possibly TRBD2 (6 bases). For the CDR3, the DNA is TGTGCCAGCAGCTTCGCGGGACAAGAGACCCAGTACTTC. This sequence encodes CASSFAGQETQYF.